These 28 T cell receptor beta chains were sequenced from one sample in a study of preoperative IRX-2 immunotherapy in early breast cancer. Generated by immunoSEQ multiplex PCR, the TCRdb table keeps only in-frame clones and is missing some. The sample contains 20,000 to 30,000 clones, approximately 80% of which appear only once. As for treatment: preoperative locoregional IRX-2 cytokine immunotherapy. Sequenced material: lymph node tissue, taken before IRX-2 immunotherapy. The receptors were sampled from a human donor with breast cancer.

The CDR3: CASSFQGQGSDTQYF. The CDR3 coding sequence is TGTGCCAGCAGTTTCCAAGGACAGGGGTCAGATACGCAGTATTTT. The chain links TRBV28 to TRBJ2-3; TRBD1 matches 9 bases. V gave up 3 bases and J gave up 4 bases; unmatched junction bases: 5. CDR1 is MDHEN and CDR2 is SYDVKM in the germline V gene. The CDR3 is made up of 15 amino acids.

The chain carries TRBV6-8 and TRBJ2-7; D not resolved. The V end lost 4 bases, the J end lost 4 bases, and 14 bases lay between the germline ends. The CDR3 consists of 14 residues. CDR1 and CDR2 from the germline V gene are MNHGY and SAAAGT. CDR3 sequence reads: CASSSERPDYEQYF. In nucleotides, the CDR3 is TGTGCCAGCAGTTCCGAGCGTCCTGATTACGAGCAGTACTTC.

V is TRBV6-8 and J is TRBJ2-5, with D perhaps matching TRBD2 (5 bases). The V end lost 6 bases, the J end lost 5 bases, and 16 bases lay between the germline ends. Germline V gene data show CDR1 as MNHGY and CDR2 as SAAAGT. This CDR3 is 14 amino acids long. The CDR3 spells CASSPSTGGETQYF. The CDR3 DNA sequence: TGTGCCAGCAGCCCTTCGACGGGCGGGGAGACCCAGTACTTC.

CDR3 coding DNA: TGTGCCAGCAGCTTAGCCTCTAGCAATCAGCCCCAGCATTTT. Its protein is CASSLASSNQPQHF. The chain carries TRBV11-1 and TRBJ1-5; D not resolved. The CDR3 runs to 14 residues. Trimming pared 0 bases from V and 0 bases from J, leaving 3 bases between. Germline CDR1 and CDR2: SGHAT and FQDESV (reference sequence).

V gene TRBV28 combines with J gene TRBJ2-1; D is unclear. Germline V lookup: CDR1 MDHEN, CDR2 SYDVKM. The CDR3 is 12 residues long. Trimming pared 6 bases from V and 4 bases from J, leaving 7 bases between. The CDR3 protein is CASRGSYNEQFF. In DNA form, the CDR3 reads TGTGCCAGCAGGGGCAGTTACAATGAGCAGTTCTTC.

With regard to this clone: One end of the junction fails to match germline, which may point to a read error. The V and J genes are TRBV6-8 and TRBJ1-1; D is uncertain. This CDR3 comprises 15 residues. CDR1 and CDR2 from the germline V gene are MNHGY and SAAAGT. Here the CDR3 reads CASSDSAGRNTEAFF. CDR3 sequence (DNA): TGTGCCAGCAGTGACTCCGCAGGACGGAACACTGAAGCTTTCTTT.

This chain uses TRBV11-3 with TRBJ1-2, with D perhaps TRBD1 (6 bases). The CDR3 consists of 15 residues. CDR1 is SGHNT and CDR2 is YENEEA in the germline V gene. V was trimmed by 2 bases and J by 6 bases, leaving 16 bases between them. The CDR3 region has the DNA TGTGCCAGCAGCTTATTCGACAGGACTAGCGATGGCTACACCTTC. Translation: CASSLFDRTSDGYTF.

Only a few counts were recorded for this clone. This chain connects TRBV29-1 to TRBJ2-7; 7 bases are shared with TRBD1. The CDR3 has 13 amino acids. Losses at the gene ends were 4 bases for V and 1 base for J; bases not matched to a gene: 4. Germline assignment: CDR1 SQVTM and CDR2 ANQGSEA. In DNA form, the CDR3 reads TGCAGCGTTGGAGGGGGCTATTCCTACGAGCAGTACTTC. Encoded protein: CSVGGGYSYEQYF.

This clone has just a few counts. The chain recombines TRBV11-3 with TRBJ1-1, with 8 bases lining up with TRBD1. This CDR3 spans 15 amino acids. With V trimmed by 4 bases and J by 10 bases, 14 bases remained unmatched. Germline V gene lookup returns CDR1 SGHNT and CDR2 YENEEA. CDR3 loop: CASSSTGAKGALAFF. DNA for the CDR3: TGTGCCAGCAGCTCGACAGGGGCTAAGGGGGCCCTAGCTTTCTTT. Combining the CDR3 with reference TRBV11-3 and TRBJ1-1 gives the whole variable domain EAGVVQSPRYKIIEKKQPVAFWCNPISGHNTLYWYLQNLGQGPELLIRYENEEAVDDSQLPKDRFSAERLKGVDSTLKIQPAELGDSAVYLCASSSTGAKGALAFFGQGTRLTVV.

The V and J genes are TRBV6-8 and TRBJ1-6; D ambiguous. Trimming removed 3 bases from V and 6 bases from J, with 3 bases in between. Germline values: CDR1 MNHGY, CDR2 SAAAGT. The CDR3 is 12 amino acids. The CDR3 DNA reads TGTGCCAGCAGTTATGTTAATTCACCCCTCCACTTT. As protein: CASSYVNSPLHF.

The chain recombines TRBV7-2 with TRBJ1-4; the D gene is possibly TRBD1 (6 bases). Germline V gene data show CDR1 as SGHTA and CDR2 as FQGNSA. CDR3 length equals 13 residues. V was pared by 3 bases and J by 5 bases, with 7 bases between. CDR3 nucleotides: TGTGCCAGCAGCTTTAGGGGGAATGAAAAACTGTTTTTT. Protein sequence: CASSFRGNEKLFF.

This rearrangement joins TRBV15 to TRBJ2-1, with a tentative D call TRBD2 (6 bases). There are 15 residues in the CDR3. V was trimmed by 3 bases and J by 3 bases, leaving 12 bases between them. CDR1 is LNHNV, CDR2 YYDKDF, per germline (reference sequence). CDR3 in DNA: TGTGCCACCAGCAGGCGGGACTTACTCTACAATGAGCAGTTCTTC. It encodes CATSRRDLLYNEQFF.

This clone was observed a handful of times. The chain is built from TRBV18 and TRBJ2-2; D ambiguous. CDR1 and CDR2 (germline): KGHSH, LQKENI. This CDR3 comprises 13 residues. Trimming pared 1 base from V and 4 bases from J, leaving 4 bases between. The DNA for the CDR3 is TGTGCCAGCTCACCACAGGGCACCGGGGAGCTGTTTTTT. Its translation: CASSPQGTGELFF.

This clone was observed a handful of times. This chain joins TRBV19 and TRBJ2-3; D is unclear. The germline gives CDR1 LNHDA, CDR2 SQIVND (reference sequence). V was pared by 3 bases and J by 4 bases, with 11 bases between. This CDR3 contains 14 residues. DNA for the CDR3: TGTGCCAGTAGTATCTCTGGGCCGGCAGATACGCAGTATTTT. Its protein is CASSISGPADTQYF.

This chain uses TRBV2 with TRBJ1-2; D ambiguous. Between the trimmed V and J ends, which lost 6 bases and 0 bases, there was a span of 11 bases. This CDR3 spans 14 amino acids. Germline CDR1 and CDR2: SNHLY and FYNNEI. The CDR3 DNA sequence: TGTGCCAGCAGGTCCCAGGTCACTAACTATGGCTACACCTTC. This codes for CASRSQVTNYGYTF.

The gene calls are TRBV7-4 and TRBJ1-1; no firm D call. Germline V CDR1 and CDR2: SGHVT, SQSDAQ. V dropped 5 bases and J dropped 1 base, with 20 bases sitting between them. CDR3 length: 17 residues. CDR3 DNA: TGTGCCAGCAGCCCACCCGTCTCCCCAGCGGAGAACACTGAAGCTTTCTTT. Its translation is CASSPPVSPAENTEAFF.

The chain recombines TRBV11-3 with TRBJ2-7; 10 bases agree with TRBD1. CDR1 is SGHNT and CDR2 is YENEEA in the germline V gene. The CDR3 sequence is 14 residues long. The V gene end was trimmed by 3 bases and the J gene end by 5 bases; junction bases not matched to a gene: 4. CDR3 residues: CASSFRDRGHEQYF. The CDR3 DNA reads as TGTGCCAGCAGCTTCCGGGACAGGGGCCACGAGCAGTACTTC.

The chain is built from TRBV19 and TRBJ1-2; D might be TRBD1 (5 bases). V gave up 8 bases and J gave up 4 bases, with 11 bases separating them. Germline assignment: CDR1 LNHDA and CDR2 SQIVND (reference sequence). The CDR3 is 12 residues long. As DNA, the CDR3 is TGTGCCAGTGTAGGGGATCGCTATGGCTACACCTTC. Translation: CASVGDRYGYTF.

The genes are TRBV19 and TRBJ2-3; 8 bases map to TRBD1. This CDR3 comprises 14 residues. Per the germline V gene, CDR1 is LNHDA and CDR2 is SQIVND (reference sequence). After removal of 7 bases from V and 5 bases from J, the junction contained 8 bases not matched to a gene. CDR3: CASNRGIMKDTQYF. CDR3 DNA sequence: TGTGCCAGTAACAGGGGGATTATGAAAGATACGCAGTATTTT.

The chain couples TRBV10-2 to TRBJ2-5, with 8 nucleotides matching TRBD1. The CDR3 covers 14 residues. The J segment lost 4 bases and the V segment lost 2 bases, leaving 3 bases of the junction unmatched. Germline V gene lookup returns CDR1 WSHSY and CDR2 SAAADI. The CDR3 loop reads CASSERTGRETQYF. CDR3 DNA: TGCGCCAGCAGTGAGCGGACAGGGCGAGAGACCCAGTACTTC.

The chain links TRBV30 to TRBJ1-1; 10 bases fit TRBD1. The germline V gene encodes CDR1 GTSNPN and CDR2 SVGIG (reference sequence). The trim removed 2 bases at V and 5 bases at J, leaving 5 bases unmatched. This CDR3 is 14 amino acids long. DNA of the CDR3: TGTGCCTGGAGTATCCCGGGACAGGGGACTGAAGCTTTCTTT. Its translation is CAWSIPGQGTEAFF.

V gene TRBV28 combines with J gene TRBJ2-1, with 9 bases aligning to TRBD2. Germline CDR1 MDHEN, CDR2 SYDVKM. The V gene end was trimmed by 5 bases and the J gene end by 9 bases; junction bases not matched to a gene: 14. The CDR3 runs to 16 residues. In DNA, the CDR3 is TGTGCCAGCAGTCCCTGGGGTAGCGGGGGAATCGCTGAGCAGTTCTTC. Translated: CASSPWGSGGIAEQFF.

This clone has only a few counts. V gene TRBV19 combines with J gene TRBJ1-1, with 7 bases fitting TRBD1. V lost 9 bases to trimming and J lost 3 bases; unmatched junction nucleotides: 7. CDR3 size: 13 residues. Germline V CDR1 and CDR2: LNHDA, SQIVND (reference sequence). The CDR3 DNA reads as TGTGCCAGCAGCCCAACAGGGGACACTGAAGCTTTCTTT. Its translation: CASSPTGDTEAFF.

The DNA of the CDR3 is TGCGCCAGCAGCTATTGGGGGGCCAACGTCCTGACTTTC. This codes for CASSYWGANVLTF. The rearrangement links TRBV23-1 to TRBJ2-6; D is uncertain. TRBV23-1 is assigned to the ORF class and has an uncertain function. CDR3 size: 13 residues. Deletions cut 6 bases from V and 4 bases from J, with 7 bases between.

This clone was seen only a few times. The V gene is TRBV11-3, the J gene TRBJ1-1; TRBD1 agrees at 7 bases. V trimming: 4 bases; J trimming: 5 bases; junction bases outside the gene matches: 10. This CDR3 has 15 amino acids. The germline V gene has CDR1 SGHNT and CDR2 YENEEA. This CDR3 reads CASSSRQGEGTEAFF. The CDR3 DNA reads TGTGCCAGCAGCTCCAGACAGGGCGAAGGGACTGAAGCTTTCTTT.

The rearrangement uses TRBV19 and TRBJ2-1; 9 bases are a match to TRBD2. The CDR3 is 15 residues long. Germline CDR1 is LNHDA and CDR2 is SQIVND (reference sequence). V shed 7 bases, J shed 4 bases, and the junction held 8 bases outside the gene matches. Here the CDR3 reads CASMARGGRYNEQFF. The CDR3 coding sequence is TGTGCCAGTATGGCGCGGGGGGGCCGATACAATGAGCAGTTCTTC.

The rearrangement uses TRBV6-8 and TRBJ1-5; D might be TRBD1 (5 bases). Germline V lookup: CDR1 MNHGY, CDR2 SAAAGT. The CDR3 has 15 residues. Trimming stripped 2 bases from V and 4 bases from J, with 12 bases between. The DNA of the CDR3 is TGTGCCAGCAGTTACGGTACAGGCCAAAATCAGCCCCAGCATTTT. Amino acid sequence: CASSYGTGQNQPQHF.

The rearrangement joins TRBV10-1 to TRBJ2-7; 9 nucleotides agree with TRBD1. Germline trimming cut 0 bases from V and 5 bases from J; bases unmatched to any gene: 5. Germline V lookup: CDR1 WNHNN, CDR2 SYGVQD (reference sequence). The CDR3 has 15 amino acids. Here the CDR3 reads CASSESRQGVNEQYF. DNA of the CDR3: TGCGCCAGCAGTGAGTCTAGACAGGGGGTCAACGAGCAGTACTTC.